The 24 T cell receptor beta chains reported below all come from one sample, sequenced in a study of T cell changes during pregnancy in multiple sclerosis. Measured with immunoSEQ multiplex PCR; TCRdb has only the in-frame clones, and not every one. The sample carries roughly 64,000 clones, 96% recorded once. The sequenced sample was CD8+ T cells from peripheral blood mononuclear cells, obtained after pregnancy. These receptors all come from a female donor with multiple sclerosis, enrolled in a pregnancy study.

The chain is built from TRBV7-6 and TRBJ2-3; 9 positions match TRBD1. Germline CDR1 and CDR2: SGHVS and FNYEAQ. Germline trimming cut 5 bases from V and 1 base from J; bases unmatched to any gene: 13. The CDR3 consists of 18 residues. CDR3: CASSPDLPGQGRTDTQYF. The CDR3 nucleotides are TGTGCCAGCAGCCCAGACCTCCCGGGACAGGGACGCACAGATACGCAGTATTTT.

This clone has a single count. V is TRBV5-1 and J is TRBJ2-2; 12 bases are a match to TRBD1. The CDR3 totals 20 residues. CDR1 is SGHRS, CDR2 YFSETQ, per germline. V was clipped by 0 bases and J by 4 bases; unmatched bases: 13. CDR3 in amino acids: CASSLDWDRGRTFPTGELFF. In DNA form, the CDR3 reads TGCGCCAGCAGCTTGGATTGGGACAGGGGGCGCACGTTTCCCACCGGGGAGCTGTTTTTT.

The V call is TRBV6-1, the J call TRBJ1-1; D remains unclear. The germline V gene encodes CDR1 MNHNS and CDR2 SASEGT. CDR3 length equals 14 residues. Trimming stripped 1 base from V and 3 bases from J, with 9 bases between. The CDR3 DNA reads TGTGCCAGCAGTGAAGTTCCCCAGGACACTGAAGCTTTCTTT. It translates to CASSEVPQDTEAFF.

The rearrangement uses TRBV9 and TRBJ1-2; no definite D call. Germline CDR1 is SGDLS and CDR2 is YYNGEE. This CDR3 has 12 amino acids. Trimming removed 0 bases from V and 5 bases from J, with 5 bases in between. The CDR3 loop is CASSVGGYGYTF. CDR3 nucleotide sequence: TGTGCCAGCAGCGTAGGAGGATATGGCTACACCTTC.

The chain links TRBV7-9 to TRBJ2-7; TRBD2 agrees at 10 bases. There are 14 residues in the CDR3. V lost 6 bases to trimming and J lost 4 bases; unmatched junction nucleotides: 6. Per the germline V gene, CDR1 is SEHNR and CDR2 is FQNEAQ (reference sequence). The CDR3 spells CASSPPGLAYEQYF. CDR3 in DNA: TGTGCCAGCAGTCCCCCGGGACTAGCGTACGAGCAGTACTTC.

The V and J genes are TRBV5-1 and TRBJ2-1; tentatively, D is TRBD2 (5 bases). Trimming cost V 1 base and J 8 bases, with 16 bases left between them. Germline V gene sequence: CDR1 SGHRS, CDR2 YFSETQ. The CDR3 consists of 15 residues. CDR3 DNA sequence: TGCGCCAGCAGCTTGATGGCGGACTCCGGGGATGAGCAGTTCTTC. It yields the protein CASSLMADSGDEQFF. The full variable domain, with the rest looked up from reference TRBV5-1 and TRBJ2-1, is KAGVTQTPRYLIKTRGQQVTLSCSPISGHRSVSWYQQTPGQGLQFLFEYFSETQRNKGNFPGRFSGRQFSNSRSEMNVSTLELGDSALYLCASSLMADSGDEQFFGPGTRLTVL.

The count of this clone is one. A read error may produce the germline difference seen at one junction end. This chain uses TRBV20-1 with TRBJ2-4, with D maybe TRBD1 (5 bases). The germline V gene has CDR1 DFQATT and CDR2 SNEGSKA (reference sequence). The CDR3 has 10 residues. CDR3 nucleotide sequence: TGCAGTGCTTACCTTGGTGGGGCTTTATTC. This encodes CSAYLGGALF.

The chain joins TRBV11-1 to TRBJ2-7; 13 bases match TRBD2. This CDR3 has 17 amino acids. V gave up 7 bases and J gave up 0 bases; unmatched junction bases: 9. The germline V gene has CDR1 SGHAT and CDR2 FQDESV (reference sequence). CDR3: CASKRGTSGDYSYEQYF. The CDR3 DNA reads TGTGCCAGCAAAAGGGGGACTAGCGGGGACTACTCCTACGAGCAGTACTTC.

The chain has TRBV19 and TRBJ2-2; maybe TRBD2 (6 bases). V was shortened by 5 bases and J by 3 bases, with 16 bases between the two germline ends. Germline CDR1 is LNHDA and CDR2 is SQIVND (reference sequence). The CDR3 extends over 16 amino acids. The CDR3: CASSLSGGSDTGELFF. The DNA of the CDR3 is TGTGCCAGTAGTCTTAGTGGGGGGTCTGACACCGGGGAGCTGTTTTTT.

The chain has TRBV4-3 and TRBJ1-5; no definite D call. The ends were cut back, 0 bases at V and 0 bases at J, with 6 bases in the middle. CDR1 LGHNA and CDR2 YSLEER come from the germline V gene. The CDR3 loop spans 15 amino acids. Here the CDR3 DNA reads TGCGCCAGCAGCCAAGACGGTGGTAGCAATCAGCCCCAGCATTTT. Translated: CASSQDGGSNQPQHF.

The rearrangement joins TRBV4-2 to TRBJ2-7, with TRBD2 matching over 7 bases. The CDR3 runs 16 residues. Trimming cost V 0 bases and J 1 base; bases outside gene matches: 6. Per germline, CDR1 LGHNA and CDR2 YNFKEQ. Written as DNA, the CDR3 is TGTGCCAGCAGCCAAGACCAGACTAGCCCTTCCTACGAGCAGTACTTC. It yields the protein CASSQDQTSPSYEQYF.

This chain joins TRBV10-1 and TRBJ2-1; 8 bases fit TRBD2. Trimming at V came to 7 bases and at J to 7 bases, leaving 6 bases not matched to a gene. The CDR3 runs to 13 residues. Germline-derived CDR1 and CDR2 are WNHNN and SYGVQD (reference sequence). The CDR3 sequence: CASISGSKNEQFF. The CDR3 coding sequence is TGCGCCAGCATCAGCGGGAGTAAAAATGAGCAGTTCTTC.

This chain uses TRBV28 with TRBJ1-5; D may be TRBD1 (5 bases). V lost 3 bases and J 7 bases, leaving 10 bases between the germline ends. The CDR3 sequence is 13 residues long. Germline V gene data show CDR1 as MDHEN and CDR2 as SYDVKM. The CDR3 spells CASSLGLSQPQHF. In nucleotides, the CDR3 is TGTGCCAGCAGTTTGGGACTTTCCCAGCCCCAGCATTTT.

V is TRBV28 and J is TRBJ1-2; 11 nucleotides align to TRBD1. Losses at the gene ends were 4 bases for V and 8 bases for J; bases not matched to a gene: 6. CDR1 is MDHEN and CDR2 is SYDVKM in the germline V gene. The CDR3 contains 14 residues. The CDR3 coding sequence is TGTGCCAGCAGTTACGGGGGGACAGGGGGGGGCTACACCTTC. This encodes CASSYGGTGGGYTF.

The chain couples TRBV19 to TRBJ2-7, with 8 bases matching TRBD2. With V trimmed by 0 bases and J by 5 bases, 3 bases remained unmatched. CDR3 length equals 14 residues. Per germline, CDR1 LNHDA and CDR2 SQIVND (reference sequence). CDR3 in DNA: TGTGCCAGTAGTATAGACGGGAGGGCCCACGAGCAGTACTTC. It translates to CASSIDGRAHEQYF. The entire variable domain, with the rest obtained from reference TRBV19 and TRBJ2-7, is as follows: DGGITQSPKYLFRKEGQNVTLSCEQNLNHDAMYWYRQDPGQGLRLIYYSQIVNDFQKGDIAEGYSVSREKKESFPLTVTSAQKNPTAFYLCASSIDGRAHEQYFGPGTRLTVT.

The chain has TRBV9 and TRBJ2-3; 12 nucleotides match TRBD2. V lost 4 bases to trimming and J lost 3 bases; unmatched junction nucleotides: 6. Germline V gene lookup returns CDR1 SGDLS and CDR2 YYNGEE. The CDR3 length is 16 residues. Here the CDR3 DNA reads TGTGCCAGCAGCCCGAGGACTAGCGGGGTTACAGATACGCAGTATTTT. Protein sequence: CASSPRTSGVTDTQYF.

The J gene is TRBJ2-1, the V gene TRBV14; TRBD1 might be the D (5 bases). V was pared by 0 bases and J by 6 bases, with 12 bases between. The germline V gene has CDR1 SGHDN and CDR2 FVKESK. CDR3 length: 15 residues. The CDR3 protein is CASSQDYLGLNEQFF. CDR3 DNA: TGTGCCAGCAGCCAAGATTACTTGGGGCTCAATGAGCAGTTCTTC.

The rearrangement links TRBV14 to TRBJ2-7, with D perhaps TRBD2 (5 bases). CDR1 and CDR2 from the germline V gene are SGHDN and FVKESK. This CDR3 has 13 amino acids. Trimming cost V 3 bases and J 7 bases, with 13 bases left between them. As DNA, the CDR3 is TGTGCCAGCAGCCACGGCTCGCCGGGGGAGCAGTACTTC. Encoded protein: CASSHGSPGEQYF.

The chain uses TRBV6-6 and TRBJ2-1; the match to TRBD2 covers 10 bases. There are 14 residues in the CDR3. Trimming cost V 5 bases and J 5 bases; bases outside gene matches: 3. Germline V gene data show CDR1 as MNHNY and CDR2 as SVGAGI (reference sequence). DNA of the CDR3: TGTGCCAGCAGTCTAGCGGGAGCCCACAATGAGCAGTTCTTC. Translation gives CASSLAGAHNEQFF.

The chain is built from TRBV10-3 and TRBJ2-1, with D perhaps TRBD1 (5 bases). CDR1 is ENHRY and CDR2 is SYGVKD in the germline V gene. This CDR3 has 13 amino acids. The germline V and J ends were trimmed by 8 bases and 4 bases, with 12 bases remaining between them. The CDR3: CAIEDGQYNEQFF. The CDR3 region has the DNA TGTGCCATCGAGGACGGACAATACAATGAGCAGTTCTTC.

This chain uses TRBV2 with TRBJ2-7; TRBD1 matches at 8 bases. The CDR3 is made up of 14 amino acids. The germline V gene has CDR1 SNHLY and CDR2 FYNNEI. The J segment lost 2 bases and the V segment lost 10 bases, leaving 10 bases of the junction unmatched. In DNA, the CDR3 is TGTGCCACGTTTTCAGGGGGCGCGACCTACGAGCAGTACTTC. It yields the protein CATFSGGATYEQYF.

This sequence joins TRBV5-5 and TRBJ2-7; 10 positions agree with TRBD1. This CDR3 comprises 14 residues. Germline V lookup: CDR1 SGHKS, CDR2 YYEKEE (reference sequence). V lost 4 bases and J lost 6; bases outside the gene matches: 7. The CDR3 loop reads CASSRWDRGSEQYF. CDR3 nucleotide sequence: TGTGCCAGCAGCCGCTGGGACAGGGGTTCCGAGCAGTACTTC.

This clone showed up just once. The chain employs TRBV28 and TRBJ2-1, with D unresolved. The CDR3 is 14 amino acids. V was clipped by 10 bases and J by 0 bases, with 13 bases between them. CDR1 MDHEN and CDR2 SYDVKM come from the germline V gene. This chain's CDR3 is CATDDSSSYNEQFF. For the CDR3, the DNA is TGTGCCACCGATGACTCGAGCTCCTACAATGAGCAGTTCTTC.

The CDR3 sequence: CASKATGDYNEQFF. The CDR3 nucleotides read TGTGCCAGCAAAGCAACAGGGGACTACAATGAGCAGTTCTTC. The J gene is TRBJ2-1, the V gene TRBV7-6; TRBD1 matches at 7 bases. CDR1 SGHVS and CDR2 FNYEAQ come from the germline V gene. After removal of 7 bases from V and 3 bases from J, the junction contained 6 bases not matched to a gene. This CDR3 spans 14 amino acids.